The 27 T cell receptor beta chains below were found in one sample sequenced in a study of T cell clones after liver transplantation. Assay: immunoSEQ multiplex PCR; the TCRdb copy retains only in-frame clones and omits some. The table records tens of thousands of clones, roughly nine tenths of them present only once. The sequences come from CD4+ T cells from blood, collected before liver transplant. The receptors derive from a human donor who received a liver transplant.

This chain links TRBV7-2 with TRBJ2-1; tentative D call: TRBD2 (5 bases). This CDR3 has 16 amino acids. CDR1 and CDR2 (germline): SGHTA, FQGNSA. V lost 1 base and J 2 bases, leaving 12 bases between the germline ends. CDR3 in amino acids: CASSLVAGTTYNEQFF. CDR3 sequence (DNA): TGTGCCAGCAGCTTAGTGGCGGGTACCACCTACAATGAGCAGTTCTTC.

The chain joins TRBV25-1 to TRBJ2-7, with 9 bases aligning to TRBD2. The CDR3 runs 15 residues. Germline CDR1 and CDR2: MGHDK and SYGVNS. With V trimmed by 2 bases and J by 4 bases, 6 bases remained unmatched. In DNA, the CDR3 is TGTGCCAGCAGTGAAGCTGATAGCGGGAGTTACGAGCAGTACTTC. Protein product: CASSEADSGSYEQYF.

The DNA for the CDR3 is TGTGCCAGCAGCTGGGAAGGTGGAAGAAACACCATATATTTT. It codes for CASSWEGGRNTIYF. The chain is built from TRBV11-2 and TRBJ1-3; D gene uncertain. The germline gives CDR1 SGHAT, CDR2 FQNNGV. Trimming removed 4 bases from V and 5 bases from J, with 12 bases in between. The CDR3 totals 14 residues.

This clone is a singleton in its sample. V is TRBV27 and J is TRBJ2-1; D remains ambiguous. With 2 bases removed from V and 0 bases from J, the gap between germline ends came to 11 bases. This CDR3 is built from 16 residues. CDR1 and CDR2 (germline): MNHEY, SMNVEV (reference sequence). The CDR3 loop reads CASSLMRRVSYNEQFF. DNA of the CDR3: TGTGCCAGCAGTTTAATGCGGAGAGTCTCCTACAATGAGCAGTTCTTC.

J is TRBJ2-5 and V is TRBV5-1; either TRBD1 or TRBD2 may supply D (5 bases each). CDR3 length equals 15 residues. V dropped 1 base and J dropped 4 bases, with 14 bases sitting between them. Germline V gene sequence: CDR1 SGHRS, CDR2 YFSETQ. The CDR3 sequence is CASSLMSGTAETQYF. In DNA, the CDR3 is TGCGCCAGCAGCTTGATGTCTGGGACGGCAGAGACCCAGTACTTC.

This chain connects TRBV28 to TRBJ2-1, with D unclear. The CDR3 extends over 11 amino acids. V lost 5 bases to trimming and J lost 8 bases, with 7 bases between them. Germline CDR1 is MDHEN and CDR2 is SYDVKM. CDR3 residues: CASSLSDEQFF. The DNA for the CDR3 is TGTGCCAGCAGTCTCTCCGATGAGCAGTTCTTC.

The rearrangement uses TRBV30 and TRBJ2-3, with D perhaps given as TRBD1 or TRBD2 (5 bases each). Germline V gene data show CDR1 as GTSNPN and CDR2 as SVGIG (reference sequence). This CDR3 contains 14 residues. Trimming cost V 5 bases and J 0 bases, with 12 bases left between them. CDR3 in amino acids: CAWWGSPSTDTQYF. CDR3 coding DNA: TGTGCCTGGTGGGGGAGTCCTAGCACAGATACGCAGTATTTT.

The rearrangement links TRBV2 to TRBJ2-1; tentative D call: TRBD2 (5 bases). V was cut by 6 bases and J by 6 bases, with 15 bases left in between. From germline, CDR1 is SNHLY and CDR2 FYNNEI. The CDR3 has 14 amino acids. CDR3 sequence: CASSPVSRGNEQFF. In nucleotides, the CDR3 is TGTGCCAGCAGCCCGGTGAGCCGGGGCAATGAGCAGTTCTTC.

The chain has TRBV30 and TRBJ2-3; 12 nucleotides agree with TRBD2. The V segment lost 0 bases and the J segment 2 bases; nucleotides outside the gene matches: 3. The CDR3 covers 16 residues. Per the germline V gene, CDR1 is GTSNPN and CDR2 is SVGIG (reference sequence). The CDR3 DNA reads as TGTGCCTGGAGTGTCCTAGCGGGAGGGCCCACAGATACGCAGTATTTT. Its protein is CAWSVLAGGPTDTQYF.

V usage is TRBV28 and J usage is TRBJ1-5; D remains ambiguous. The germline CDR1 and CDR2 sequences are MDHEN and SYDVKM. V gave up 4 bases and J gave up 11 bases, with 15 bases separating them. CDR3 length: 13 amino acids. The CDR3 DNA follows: TGTGCCAGCAGTTCCCACACCGGGCAAGCCCAGCATTTT. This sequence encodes CASSSHTGQAQHF.

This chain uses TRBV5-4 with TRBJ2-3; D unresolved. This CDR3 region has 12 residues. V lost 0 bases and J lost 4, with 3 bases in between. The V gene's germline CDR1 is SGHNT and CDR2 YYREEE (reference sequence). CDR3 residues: CASSLDADTQYF. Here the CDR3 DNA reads TGTGCCAGCAGCTTGGATGCAGATACGCAGTATTTT. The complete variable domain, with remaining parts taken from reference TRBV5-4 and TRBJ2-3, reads ETGVTQSPTHLIKTRGQQVTLRCSSQSGHNTVSWYQQALGQGPQFIFQYYREEENGRGNFPPRFSGLQFPNYSSELNVNALELDDSALYLCASSLDADTQYFGPGTRLTVL.

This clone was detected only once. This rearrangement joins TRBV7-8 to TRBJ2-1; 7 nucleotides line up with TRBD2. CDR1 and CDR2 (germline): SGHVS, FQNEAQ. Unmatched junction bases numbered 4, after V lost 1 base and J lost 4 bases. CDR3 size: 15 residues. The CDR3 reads CASSLGLAAYNEQFF. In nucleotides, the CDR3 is TGTGCCAGCAGCTTAGGCCTAGCGGCGTACAATGAGCAGTTCTTC.

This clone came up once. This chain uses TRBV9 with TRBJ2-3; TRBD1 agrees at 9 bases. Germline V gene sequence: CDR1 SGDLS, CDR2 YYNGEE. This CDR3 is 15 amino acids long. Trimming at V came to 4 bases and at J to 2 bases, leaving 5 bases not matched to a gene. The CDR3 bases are TGTGCCAGCAGCATTTGGGACAGGGCCACAGATACGCAGTATTTT. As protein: CASSIWDRATDTQYF.

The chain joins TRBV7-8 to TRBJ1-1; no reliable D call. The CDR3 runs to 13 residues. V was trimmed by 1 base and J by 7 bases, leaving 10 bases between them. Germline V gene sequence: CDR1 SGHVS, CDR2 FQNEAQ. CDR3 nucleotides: TGTGCCAGCAGCTTAGGAGTTAAGGGTGAAGCTTTCTTT. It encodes CASSLGVKGEAFF.

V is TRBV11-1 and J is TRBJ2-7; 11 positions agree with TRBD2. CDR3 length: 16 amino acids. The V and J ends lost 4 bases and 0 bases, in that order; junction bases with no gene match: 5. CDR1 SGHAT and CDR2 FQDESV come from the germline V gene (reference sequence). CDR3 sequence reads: CASSSTSGTYSYEQYF. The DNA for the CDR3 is TGTGCCAGCAGCTCGACTAGCGGGACCTACTCCTACGAGCAGTACTTC.

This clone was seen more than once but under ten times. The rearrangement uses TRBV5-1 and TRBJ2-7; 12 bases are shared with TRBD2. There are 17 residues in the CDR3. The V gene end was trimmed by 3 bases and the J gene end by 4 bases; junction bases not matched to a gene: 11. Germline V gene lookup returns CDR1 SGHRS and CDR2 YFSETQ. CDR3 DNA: TGCGCCAGCAGCTCACTAGCGGGAGGCCTCTCCTCGTACGAGCAGTACTTC. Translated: CASSSLAGGLSSYEQYF. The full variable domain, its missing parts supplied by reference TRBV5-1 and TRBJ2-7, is KAGVTQTPRYLIKTRGQQVTLSCSPISGHRSVSWYQQTPGQGLQFLFEYFSETQRNKGNFPGRFSGRQFSNSRSEMNVSTLELGDSALYLCASSSLAGGLSSYEQYFGPGTRLTVT.

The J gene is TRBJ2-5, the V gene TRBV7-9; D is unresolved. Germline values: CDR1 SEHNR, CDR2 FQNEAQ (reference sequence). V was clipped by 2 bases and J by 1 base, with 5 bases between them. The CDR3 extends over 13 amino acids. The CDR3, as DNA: TGTGCCAGCAGCTTACCCATCCAAGAGACCCAGTACTTC. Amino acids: CASSLPIQETQYF.

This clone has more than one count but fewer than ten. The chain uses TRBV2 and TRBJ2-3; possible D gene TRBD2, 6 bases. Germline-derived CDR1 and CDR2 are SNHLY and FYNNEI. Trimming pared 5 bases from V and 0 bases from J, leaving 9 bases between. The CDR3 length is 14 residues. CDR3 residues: CASSYGTSTDTQYF. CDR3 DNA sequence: TGTGCCAGCAGTTATGGGACTAGCACAGATACGCAGTATTTT.

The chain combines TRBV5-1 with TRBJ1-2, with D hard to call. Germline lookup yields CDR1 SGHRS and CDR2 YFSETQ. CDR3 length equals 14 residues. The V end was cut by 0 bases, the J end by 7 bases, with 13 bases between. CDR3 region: CASSLAERAGGYTF. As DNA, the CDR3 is TGCGCCAGCAGCTTGGCCGAGCGTGCCGGTGGCTACACCTTC.

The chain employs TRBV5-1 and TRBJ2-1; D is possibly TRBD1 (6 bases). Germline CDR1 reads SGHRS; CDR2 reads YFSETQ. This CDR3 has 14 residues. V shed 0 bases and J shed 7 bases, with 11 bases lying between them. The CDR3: CASSLGQASNEQFF. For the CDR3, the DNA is TGCGCCAGCAGCTTGGGACAGGCTTCTAATGAGCAGTTCTTC.

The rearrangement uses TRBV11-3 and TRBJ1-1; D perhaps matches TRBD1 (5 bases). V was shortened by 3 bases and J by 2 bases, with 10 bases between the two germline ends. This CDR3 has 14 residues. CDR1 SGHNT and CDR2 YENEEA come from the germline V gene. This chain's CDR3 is CASSFTGRNTEAFF. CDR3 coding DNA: TGTGCCAGCAGCTTTACAGGAAGAAACACTGAAGCTTTCTTT.

CDR3 sequence: CASSLVPETQYF. In DNA form, the CDR3 reads TGTGCCAGCAGCTTAGTACCCGAGACCCAGTACTTC. The rearrangement uses TRBV11-3 and TRBJ2-5; D gene ambiguous. V gave up 1 base and J gave up 5 bases, with 5 bases separating them. This CDR3 has 12 amino acids. The V gene's germline CDR1 is SGHNT and CDR2 YENEEA.

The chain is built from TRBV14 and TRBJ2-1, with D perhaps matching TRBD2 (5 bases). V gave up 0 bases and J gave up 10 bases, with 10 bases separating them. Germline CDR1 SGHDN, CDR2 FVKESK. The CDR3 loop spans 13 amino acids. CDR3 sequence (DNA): TGTGCCAGCAGCCAAGATTTGGTAGCGGAGCAGTTCTTC. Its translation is CASSQDLVAEQFF.

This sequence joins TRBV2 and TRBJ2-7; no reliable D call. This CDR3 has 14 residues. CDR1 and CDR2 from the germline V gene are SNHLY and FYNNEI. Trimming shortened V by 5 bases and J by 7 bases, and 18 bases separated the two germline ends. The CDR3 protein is CASSPLIGGIEQYF. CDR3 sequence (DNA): TGTGCCAGCAGTCCGCTCATAGGTGGGATAGAGCAGTACTTC.

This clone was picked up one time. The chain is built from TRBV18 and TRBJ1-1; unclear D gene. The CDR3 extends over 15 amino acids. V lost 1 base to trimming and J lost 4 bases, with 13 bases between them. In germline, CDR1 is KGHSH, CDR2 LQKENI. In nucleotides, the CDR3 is TGTGCCAGCTCACCACTTGGCGGGGTAGGCACTGAAGCTTTCTTT. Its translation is CASSPLGGVGTEAFF.

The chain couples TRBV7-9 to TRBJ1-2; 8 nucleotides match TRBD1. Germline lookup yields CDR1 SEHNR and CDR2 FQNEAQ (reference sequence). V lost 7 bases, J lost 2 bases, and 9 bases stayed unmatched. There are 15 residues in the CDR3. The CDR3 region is CASTPGQGPNYGYTF. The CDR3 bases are TGTGCCAGCACCCCCGGACAGGGCCCCAACTATGGCTACACCTTC.

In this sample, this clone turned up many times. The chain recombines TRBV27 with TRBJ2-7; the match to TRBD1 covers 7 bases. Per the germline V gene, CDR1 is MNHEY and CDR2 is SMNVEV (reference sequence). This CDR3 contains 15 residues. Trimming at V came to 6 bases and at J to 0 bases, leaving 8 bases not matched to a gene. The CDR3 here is CASSKTGTASYEQYF. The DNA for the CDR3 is TGTGCCAGCAGCAAAACCGGGACAGCCTCCTACGAGCAGTACTTC.